A single sample is the source of the 4 T cell receptor beta chains below, sequenced in a study of OX40 agonist ivuxolimab in advanced cancers. The protocol was immunoSEQ multiplex PCR, while the TCRdb copy is restricted to in-frame clones and leaves out a portion. Altogether roughly 100,000 clones are present, 85% to 90% being singletons, with the ten largest covering about 1.6%. This sample comprised CD4+ or CD8+ T cells sorted from blood, obtained in a trial of the OX40 agonist ivuxolimab. These receptors were obtained from an adult with an advanced solid tumor such as melanoma, head and neck, liver or kidney cancer.

The chain joins TRBV11-1 to TRBJ2-5; tentatively, D is TRBD1 (6 bases). CDR3 length: 14 residues. The germline V and J ends were trimmed by 6 bases and 3 bases, with 14 bases remaining between them. CDR1 SGHAT and CDR2 FQDESV come from the germline V gene (reference sequence). The CDR3: CASRQPGTKETQYF. The DNA of the CDR3 is TGTGCCAGCAGGCAACCCGGGACAAAAGAGACCCAGTACTTC.

This rearrangement joins TRBV25-1 to TRBJ2-7, with a tentative D call TRBD2 (5 bases). Germline V gives CDR1 MGHDK, CDR2 SYGVNS. Trimming removed 3 bases at V and 4 bases at J, with 10 bases between. CDR3 length: 13 residues. In nucleotides, the CDR3 is TGTGCCAGCAGTGAGCGCCCGGGGTACGAGCAGTACTTC. Amino acids: CASSERPGYEQYF.

The CDR3 nucleotides read TGTGCCAGTAGTACGGGACGGATAAACTATGGCTACACCTTC. Protein sequence: CASSTGRINYGYTF. V and J are TRBV19 and TRBJ1-2; possible D gene TRBD1, 5 bases. Trimming removed 4 bases from V and 2 bases from J, with 11 bases in between. Germline-derived CDR1 and CDR2 are LNHDA and SQIVND (reference sequence). The CDR3 has 14 residues.

The chain links TRBV2 to TRBJ1-1; TRBD1 is a possible D gene (5 bases). In germline, CDR1 is SNHLY, CDR2 FYNNEI. There are 14 residues in the CDR3. The germline V and J ends were trimmed by 7 bases and 3 bases, with 15 bases remaining between them. This CDR3 reads CASTTEGWDTEAFF. In nucleotides, the CDR3 is TGTGCCAGCACCACCGAGGGGTGGGACACTGAAGCTTTCTTT. Combining the CDR3 with reference TRBV2 and TRBJ1-1 gives the whole variable domain EPEVTQTPSHQVTQMGQEVILRCVPISNHLYFYWYRQILGQKVEFLVSFYNNEISEKSEIFDDQFSVERPDGSNFTLKIRSTKLEDSAMYFCASTTEGWDTEAFFGQGTRLTVV.